The 5 T cell receptor beta chains given below trace back to one sample, sequenced in a study of blood T cells in healthy people across ages. PCR was performed a second time for about 7 to 12 cycles using a sample-barcoded 5' primer and a J-beta primer mix. TCRdb reprocessed the 5' RACE reads via MiXCR and lists one record per CDR3 protein. The sample holds approximately 1,000,000 distinct CDR3 sequences, under 45% seen once. The source material was blood. Every receptor here comes from a woman aged 55-69 years in good health.

The rearrangement joins TRBV6-2 or TRBV6-3 to TRBJ2-4; no reliable D call. Trimming stripped 5 bases from V and 1 base from J, with 18 bases between. Germline V gene lookup returns CDR1 MNHEY and CDR2 SVGEGT. The CDR3 is made up of 17 amino acids. This CDR3 reads CASSQRPLGAAKNIQYF. The CDR3 nucleotides read TGTGCCAGCAGTCAACGGCCCCTTGGAGCGGCCAAAAACATTCAGTACTTC.

This clonotype showed up many times. The V call is TRBV29-1, the J call TRBJ2-7; 10 nucleotides align to TRBD2. With V trimmed by 3 bases and J by 4 bases, 12 bases remained unmatched. Per germline, CDR1 SQVTM and CDR2 ANQGSEA. This CDR3 comprises 16 residues. The CDR3 spells CSVESALAGLLYEQYF. The CDR3 bases are TGCAGCGTTGAGTCTGCACTAGCGGGACTTCTTTACGAGCAGTACTTC.

CDR3 residues: CASSYSWTAEAFF. The DNA for the CDR3 is TGTGCCAGCAGTTACTCGTGGACCGCCGAAGCTTTCTTT. This rearrangement joins TRBV6-6 to TRBJ1-1; D is unclear. The CDR3 has 13 residues. V lost 0 bases to trimming and J lost 8 bases, with 10 bases between them. Germline values: CDR1 MNHNY, CDR2 SVGAGI (reference sequence).

A few counts support this clonotype. The rearrangement links TRBV27 to TRBJ2-5; a possible D gene is TRBD1 (6 bases). In germline, CDR1 is MNHEY, CDR2 SMNVEV (reference sequence). The CDR3 has 15 residues. V lost 8 bases and J 1 base, leaving 17 bases between the germline ends. The CDR3 DNA reads as TGTGCCAGCGGCTACCCCGGGACAAGCCAAGAGACCCAGTACTTC. Its translation is CASGYPGTSQETQYF.

This clonotype has more than one count but fewer than ten. The chain has TRBV5-1 and TRBJ2-5, with D perhaps matching TRBD2 (5 bases). This CDR3 is built from 14 residues. Deletions cut 3 bases from V and 2 bases from J, with 11 bases between. CDR1 and CDR2 (germline): SGHRS, YFSETQ. CDR3 DNA: TGCGCCAGCAGCTCTCGACCGGGACAAGAGACCCAGTACTTC. It encodes CASSSRPGQETQYF.